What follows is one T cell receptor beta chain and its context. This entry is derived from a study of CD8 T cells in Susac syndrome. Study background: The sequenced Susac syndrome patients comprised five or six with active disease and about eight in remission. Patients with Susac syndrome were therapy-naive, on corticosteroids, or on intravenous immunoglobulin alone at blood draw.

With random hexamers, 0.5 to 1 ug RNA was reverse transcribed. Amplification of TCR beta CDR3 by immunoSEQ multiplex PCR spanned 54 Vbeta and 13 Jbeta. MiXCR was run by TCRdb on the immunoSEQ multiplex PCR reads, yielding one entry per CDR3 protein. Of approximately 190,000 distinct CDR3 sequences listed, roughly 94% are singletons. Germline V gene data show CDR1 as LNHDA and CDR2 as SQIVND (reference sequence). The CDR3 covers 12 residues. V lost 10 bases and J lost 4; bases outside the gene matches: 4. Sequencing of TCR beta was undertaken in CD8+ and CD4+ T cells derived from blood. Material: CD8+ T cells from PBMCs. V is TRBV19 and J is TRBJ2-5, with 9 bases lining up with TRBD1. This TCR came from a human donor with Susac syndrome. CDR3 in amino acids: CATGDRAETQYF. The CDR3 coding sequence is TGTGCCACCGGGGACAGGGCAGAGACCCAGTACTTC.